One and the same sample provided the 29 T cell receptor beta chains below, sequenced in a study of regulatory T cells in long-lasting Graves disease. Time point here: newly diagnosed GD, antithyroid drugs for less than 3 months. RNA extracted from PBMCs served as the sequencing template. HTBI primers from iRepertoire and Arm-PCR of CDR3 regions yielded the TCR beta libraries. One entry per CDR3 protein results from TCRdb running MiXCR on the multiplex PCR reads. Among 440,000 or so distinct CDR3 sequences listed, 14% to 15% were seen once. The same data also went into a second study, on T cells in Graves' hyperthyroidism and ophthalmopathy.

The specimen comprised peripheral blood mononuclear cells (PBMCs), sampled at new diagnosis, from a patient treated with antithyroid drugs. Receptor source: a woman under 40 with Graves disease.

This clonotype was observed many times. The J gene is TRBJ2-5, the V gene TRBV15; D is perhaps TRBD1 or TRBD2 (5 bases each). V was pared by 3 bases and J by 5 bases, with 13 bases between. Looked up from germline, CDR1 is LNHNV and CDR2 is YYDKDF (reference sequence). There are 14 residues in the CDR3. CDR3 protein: CATSSPGTKETQYF. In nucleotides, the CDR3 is TGTGCCACCAGCAGCCCCGGGACGAAGGAGACCCAGTACTTC.

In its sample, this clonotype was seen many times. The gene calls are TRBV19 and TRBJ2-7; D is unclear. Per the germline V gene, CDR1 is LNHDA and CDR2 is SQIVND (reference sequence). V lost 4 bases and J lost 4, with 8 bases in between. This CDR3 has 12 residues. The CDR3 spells CASSNMRYEQYF. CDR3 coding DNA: TGTGCCAGTAGTAACATGAGGTACGAGCAGTACTTC.

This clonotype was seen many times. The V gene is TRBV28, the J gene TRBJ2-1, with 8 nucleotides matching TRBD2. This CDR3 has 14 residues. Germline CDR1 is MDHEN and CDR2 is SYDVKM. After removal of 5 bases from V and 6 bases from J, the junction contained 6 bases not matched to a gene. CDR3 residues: CASSGLATGNEQFF. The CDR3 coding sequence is TGTGCCAGCAGTGGACTAGCCACGGGCAATGAGCAGTTCTTC.

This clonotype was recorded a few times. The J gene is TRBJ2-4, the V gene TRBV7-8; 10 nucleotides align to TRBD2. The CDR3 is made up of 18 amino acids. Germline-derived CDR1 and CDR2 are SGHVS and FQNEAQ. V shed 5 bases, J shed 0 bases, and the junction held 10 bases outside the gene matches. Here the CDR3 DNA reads TGTGCCAGCAGCGATCTAGCGGGAGTTACCCTAGCCAAAAACATTCAGTACTTC. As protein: CASSDLAGVTLAKNIQYF.

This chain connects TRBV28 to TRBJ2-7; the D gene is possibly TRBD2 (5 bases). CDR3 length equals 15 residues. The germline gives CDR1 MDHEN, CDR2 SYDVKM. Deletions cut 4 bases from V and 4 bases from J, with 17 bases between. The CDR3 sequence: CASSYRGFLPYEQYF. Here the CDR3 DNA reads TGTGCCAGCAGTTATCGGGGTTTTTTACCGTACGAGCAGTACTTC.

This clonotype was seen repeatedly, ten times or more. The CDR3 coding sequence is TGTGCCAGCAGCTTAGTCCGTCTAGCGGGCGACAATGAGCAGTTCTTC. Residues: CASSLVRLAGDNEQFF. The chain couples TRBV7-9 to TRBJ2-1; 8 nucleotides agree with TRBD2. Trimming cost V 1 base and J 5 bases; bases outside gene matches: 7. The CDR3 has 16 amino acids. CDR1 and CDR2 (germline): SEHNR, FQNEAQ (reference sequence).

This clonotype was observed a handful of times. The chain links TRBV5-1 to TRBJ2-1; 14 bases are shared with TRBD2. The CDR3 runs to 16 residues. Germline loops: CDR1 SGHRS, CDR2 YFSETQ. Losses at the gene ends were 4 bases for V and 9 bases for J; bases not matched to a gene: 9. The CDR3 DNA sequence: TGCGCCAGCAGCCGTCCCGGGACTAGCGGGAGATCTGAGCAGTTCTTC. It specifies CASSRPGTSGRSEQFF.

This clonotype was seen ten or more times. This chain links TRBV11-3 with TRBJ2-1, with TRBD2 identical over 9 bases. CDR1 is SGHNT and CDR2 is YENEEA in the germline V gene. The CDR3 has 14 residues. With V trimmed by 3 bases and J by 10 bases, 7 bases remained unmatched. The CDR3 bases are TGTGCCAGCAGCTTCATGGAGGCGGGAGGGGAGCAGTTCTTC. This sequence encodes CASSFMEAGGEQFF. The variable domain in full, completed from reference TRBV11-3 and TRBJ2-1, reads EAGVVQSPRYKIIEKKQPVAFWCNPISGHNTLYWYLQNLGQGPELLIRYENEEAVDDSQLPKDRFSAERLKGVDSTLKIQPAELGDSAVYLCASSFMEAGGEQFFGPGTRLTVL.

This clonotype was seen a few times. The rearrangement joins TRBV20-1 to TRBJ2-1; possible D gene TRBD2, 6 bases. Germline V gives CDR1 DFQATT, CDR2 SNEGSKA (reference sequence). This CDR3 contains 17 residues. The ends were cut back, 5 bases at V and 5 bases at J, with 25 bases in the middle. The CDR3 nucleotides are TGCAGTGCTCAAAGAAGCGGGTTTGCATCCCGCCACAATGAGCAGTTCTTC. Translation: CSAQRSGFASRHNEQFF.

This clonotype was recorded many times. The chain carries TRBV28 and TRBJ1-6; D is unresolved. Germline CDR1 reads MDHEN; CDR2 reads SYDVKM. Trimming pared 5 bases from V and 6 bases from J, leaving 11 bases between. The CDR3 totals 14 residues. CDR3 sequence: CASSTPNGNSPLHF. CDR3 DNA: TGTGCCAGCAGTACCCCCAACGGTAATTCACCCCTCCACTTT.

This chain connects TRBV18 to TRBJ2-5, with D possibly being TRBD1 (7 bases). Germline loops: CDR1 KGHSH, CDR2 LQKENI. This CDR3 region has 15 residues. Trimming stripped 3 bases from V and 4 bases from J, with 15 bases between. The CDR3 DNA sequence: TGTGCCAGCTCACCTCGGGAGCCAGGGGGAGAGACCCAGTACTTC. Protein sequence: CASSPREPGGETQYF.

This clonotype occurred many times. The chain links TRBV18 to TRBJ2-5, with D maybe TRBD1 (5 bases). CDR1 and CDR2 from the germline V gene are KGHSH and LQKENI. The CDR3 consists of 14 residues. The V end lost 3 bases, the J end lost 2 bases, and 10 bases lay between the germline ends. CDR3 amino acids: CASSPRQQQETQYF. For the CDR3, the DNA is TGTGCCAGCTCACCCCGACAGCAGCAAGAGACCCAGTACTTC.

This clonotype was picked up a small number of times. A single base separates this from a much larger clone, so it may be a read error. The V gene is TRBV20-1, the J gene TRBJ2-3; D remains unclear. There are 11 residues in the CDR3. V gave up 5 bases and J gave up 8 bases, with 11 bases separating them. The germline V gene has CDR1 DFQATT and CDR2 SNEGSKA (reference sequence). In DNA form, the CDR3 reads TGCAGTGCTCCCGGCCCAGGTACGCAGTATTTT. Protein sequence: CSAPGPGTQYF.

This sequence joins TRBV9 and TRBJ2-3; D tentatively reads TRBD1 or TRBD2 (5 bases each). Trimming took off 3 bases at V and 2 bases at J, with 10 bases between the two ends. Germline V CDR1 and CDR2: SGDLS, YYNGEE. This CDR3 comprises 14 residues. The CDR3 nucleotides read TGTGCCAGCAGCGCCGGGACCTACACAGATACGCAGTATTTT. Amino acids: CASSAGTYTDTQYF.

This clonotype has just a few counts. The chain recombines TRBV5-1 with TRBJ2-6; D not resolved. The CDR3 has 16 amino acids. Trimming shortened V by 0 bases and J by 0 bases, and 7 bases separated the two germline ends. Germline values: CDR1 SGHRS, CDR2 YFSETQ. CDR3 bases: TGCGCCAGCAGCTTGGAGACCGACTCTGGGGCCAACGTCCTGACTTTC. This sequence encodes CASSLETDSGANVLTF.

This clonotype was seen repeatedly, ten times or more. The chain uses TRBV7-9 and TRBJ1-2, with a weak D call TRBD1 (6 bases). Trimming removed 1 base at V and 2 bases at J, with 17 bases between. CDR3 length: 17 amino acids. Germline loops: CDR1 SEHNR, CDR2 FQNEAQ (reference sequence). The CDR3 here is CASSLGAGAMGNYGYTF. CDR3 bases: TGTGCCAGCAGCTTAGGAGCAGGGGCGATGGGGAACTATGGCTACACCTTC.

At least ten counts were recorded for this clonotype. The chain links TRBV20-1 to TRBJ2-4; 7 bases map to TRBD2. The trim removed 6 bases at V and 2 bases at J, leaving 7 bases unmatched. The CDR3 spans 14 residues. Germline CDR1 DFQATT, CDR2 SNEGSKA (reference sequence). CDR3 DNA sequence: TGCAGTGCCCAGGGAGGGGTTACCAAAAACATTCAGTACTTC. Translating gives CSAQGGVTKNIQYF.

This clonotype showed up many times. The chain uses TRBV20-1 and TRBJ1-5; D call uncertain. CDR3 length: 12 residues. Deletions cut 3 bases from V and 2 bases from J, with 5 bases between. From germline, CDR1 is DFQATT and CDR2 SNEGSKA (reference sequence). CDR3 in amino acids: CSASPGNQPQHF. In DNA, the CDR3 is TGCAGTGCTAGTCCCGGCAATCAGCCCCAGCATTTT.

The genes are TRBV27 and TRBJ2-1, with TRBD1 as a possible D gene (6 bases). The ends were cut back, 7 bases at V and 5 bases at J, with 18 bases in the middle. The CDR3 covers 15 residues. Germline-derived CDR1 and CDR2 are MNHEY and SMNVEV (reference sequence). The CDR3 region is CASNYFRDTNNEQFF. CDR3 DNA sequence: TGTGCCAGCAATTACTTCCGGGACACCAACAATGAGCAGTTCTTC.

The CDR3 nucleotides read TGCGCCAGCAGCCGCTACGTCGGAGGGGAGGATGAAAAACTGTTTTTT. Amino acids: CASSRYVGGEDEKLFF. The rearrangement links TRBV4-1 to TRBJ1-4; a weak D match, TRBD1 (5 bases). Trimming pared 4 bases from V and 6 bases from J, leaving 18 bases between. This CDR3 has 16 residues. Germline V gene sequence: CDR1 MGHRA, CDR2 YSYEKL.

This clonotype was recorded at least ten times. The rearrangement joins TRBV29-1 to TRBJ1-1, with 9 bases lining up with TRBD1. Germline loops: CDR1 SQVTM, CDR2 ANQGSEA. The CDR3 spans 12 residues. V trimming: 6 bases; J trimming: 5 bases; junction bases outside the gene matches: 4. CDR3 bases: TGCAGCGTAGGGACAGGGACTACTGAAGCTTTCTTT. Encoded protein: CSVGTGTTEAFF.

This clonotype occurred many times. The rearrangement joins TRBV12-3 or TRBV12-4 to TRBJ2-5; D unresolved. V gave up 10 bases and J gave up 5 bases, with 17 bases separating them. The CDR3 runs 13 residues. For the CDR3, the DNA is TGTGCCACCCGGCAGGCAAGTACGGAGACCCAGTACTTC. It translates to CATRQASTETQYF.

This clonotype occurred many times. The CDR3 spells CATSVAGTVQETQYF. The CDR3 nucleotides are TGTGCCACCAGTGTCGCAGGGACTGTCCAAGAGACCCAGTACTTC. This sequence joins TRBV24-1 and TRBJ2-5; a possible D gene is TRBD2 (6 bases). Germline V gene data show CDR1 as KGHDR and CDR2 as SFDVKD. The CDR3 has 15 amino acids. V was clipped by 5 bases and J by 1 base, with 13 bases between them.

CDR3 DNA: TGTGCCAGCAGTGGCGGGGGGAGCGGGAGAACGAACGAGCAGTACTTC. Encoded protein: CASSGGGSGRTNEQYF. The genes are TRBV6-1 and TRBJ2-7; 8 positions agree with TRBD2. The CDR3 has 16 residues. Germline V gives CDR1 MNHNS, CDR2 SASEGT. Trimming cost V 4 bases and J 5 bases; bases outside gene matches: 13.

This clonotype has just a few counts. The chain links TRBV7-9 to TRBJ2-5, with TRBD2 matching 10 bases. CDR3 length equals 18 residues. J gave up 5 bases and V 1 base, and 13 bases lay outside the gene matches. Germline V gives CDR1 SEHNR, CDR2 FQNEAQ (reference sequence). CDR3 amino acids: CASSLVGSEREGRETQYF. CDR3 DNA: TGTGCCAGCAGCTTAGTTGGTTCGGAGCGGGAGGGCCGTGAGACCCAGTACTTC.

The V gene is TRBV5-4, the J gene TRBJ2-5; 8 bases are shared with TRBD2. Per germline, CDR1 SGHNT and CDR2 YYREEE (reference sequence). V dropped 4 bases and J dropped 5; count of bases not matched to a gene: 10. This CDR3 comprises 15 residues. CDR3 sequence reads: CASSGGLESEETQYF. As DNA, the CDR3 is TGTGCCAGCAGCGGGGGACTAGAATCAGAGGAGACCCAGTACTTC.

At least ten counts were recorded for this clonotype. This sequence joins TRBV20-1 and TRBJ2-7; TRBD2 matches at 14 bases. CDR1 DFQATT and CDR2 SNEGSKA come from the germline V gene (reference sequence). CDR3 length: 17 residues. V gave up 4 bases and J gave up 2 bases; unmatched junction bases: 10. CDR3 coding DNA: TGCAGTGCTACCGGGACTAGCGGGAGATTCGGTACCTACGAGCAGTACTTC. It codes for CSATGTSGRFGTYEQYF.

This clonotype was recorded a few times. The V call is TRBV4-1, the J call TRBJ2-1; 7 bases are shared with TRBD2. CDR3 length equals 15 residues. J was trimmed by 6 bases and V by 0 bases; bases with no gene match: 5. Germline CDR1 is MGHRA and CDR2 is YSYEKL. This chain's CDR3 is CASSQEREYRNEQFF. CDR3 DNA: TGCGCCAGCAGCCAAGAGCGGGAGTATCGCAATGAGCAGTTCTTC.

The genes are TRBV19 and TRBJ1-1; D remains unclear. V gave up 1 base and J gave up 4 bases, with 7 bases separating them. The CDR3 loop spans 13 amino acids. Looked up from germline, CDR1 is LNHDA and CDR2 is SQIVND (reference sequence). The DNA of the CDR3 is TGTGCCAGTAGTATAGGGGCAGCCACTGAAGCTTTCTTT. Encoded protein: CASSIGAATEAFF.